The 2 T cell receptor beta chains below were found in one sample sequenced in a study of T cell responses to AZD1222 COVID-19 vaccine. Some clones are missing from TCRdb's copy, which holds only in-frame ones; the method was immunoSEQ multiplex PCR. The table shows 100,000 to 150,000 clones, with more than 70% occurring only once. The specimen comprised peripheral blood, sampled on day 0 of AZD1222 vaccination. All receptors derive from an adult in good health.

The genes are TRBV5-1 and TRBJ1-2; 7 positions match TRBD1. CDR1 is SGHRS, CDR2 YFSETQ, per germline. The V and J ends lost 0 bases and 4 bases, in that order; junction bases with no gene match: 3. CDR3 length equals 14 residues. The CDR3 loop is CASSLGGTVYGYTF. The CDR3 coding sequence is TGCGCCAGCAGCTTGGGCGGGACAGTCTATGGCTACACCTTC.

DNA of the CDR3: TGTGCCAGTAGGAGGGACAGGCTATCTGGAAACACCATATATTTT. Translating it yields CASRRDRLSGNTIYF. The J gene is TRBJ1-3, the V gene TRBV19, with TRBD1 matching 8 bases. Germline-derived CDR1 and CDR2 are LNHDA and SQIVND (reference sequence). The CDR3 totals 15 residues. Germline trimming cut 6 bases from V and 1 base from J; bases unmatched to any gene: 5.